This TCR beta chain was found in a study of T cell repertoires in cytomegalovirus infection. This clonotype was counted between two and nine times. CDR3 length equals 14 residues. Trimming took 5 bases from V and 6 from J, leaving 16 bases between them. Each CDR3 protein is one row after TCRdb ran MiXCR on the reads. The top ten clones hold around 11% of a sample with 310,000 or so distinct CDR3 sequences, roughly 15% of them seen once. The sequence derives from a human donor in good health (CMV status not recorded). Some clones in this sample may be carry-over from other donors' samples. Sequencing input: PBMCs. The genes are TRBV12-3 or TRBV12-4 and TRBJ1-2, with D perhaps matching TRBD1 (6 bases). The CDR3 is CASSLHFGGHGYTF. DNA for the CDR3: TGTGCCAGCAGTCTCCATTTTGGGGGGCATGGCTACACCTTC.